In its sample, the clone carrying this TCR beta chain was seen once. Antigen: not known. This sample was taken from a study of OX40 agonist ivuxolimab in advanced cancers. Whole-study results and caveats: The antigens recognized by the expanded peripheral T cells, that is their antigen specificity, were not determined. CD4+ and CD8+ blood T cells expanded clonally by week 6 at 0.1 to 3.0 mg/kg. Individuals who were partial responders at 0.1-3.0 mg/kg had clonal expansion that ranked among the lowest.

Here immunoSEQ multiplex PCR was the method, and the copy in TCRdb shows in-frame clones only, minus some. The table includes 40,000 to 45,000 clones, approximately 84% detected once. The germline V gene has CDR1 SGHVS and CDR2 FQNEAQ. This CDR3 contains 15 residues. The V end lost 1 base, the J end lost 2 bases, and 11 bases lay between the germline ends. The chain recombines TRBV7-8 with TRBJ1-1; D ambiguous. Sequencing used CD4+ or CD8+ T cells sorted from blood, obtained in a trial of the OX40 agonist ivuxolimab. The TCR originated in an adult with an advanced solid tumor such as melanoma, head and neck, liver or kidney cancer. The CDR3 loop is CASSLGGLGNTEAFF. The DNA of the CDR3 is TGTGCCAGCAGCTTAGGTGGGTTGGGAAACACTGAAGCTTTCTTT.